The 31 T cell receptor beta chains in this list originate from one sample, sequenced in a study of T cell changes during pregnancy in multiple sclerosis. Clones were read by immunoSEQ multiplex PCR, and TCRdb kept only the in-frame ones, dropping some. The sample has about 36,000 clones; over 80% are singletons. Sequencing was performed on PBMCs (not recorded whether the cells were cultured). These receptors were taken from a female donor with multiple sclerosis, enrolled in a pregnancy study.

The chain uses TRBV9 and TRBJ1-2, with D maybe TRBD1 (6 bases). The V gene's germline CDR1 is SGDLS and CDR2 YYNGEE. The CDR3 length is 16 residues. The V end was cut by 0 bases, the J end by 5 bases, with 17 bases between. DNA of the CDR3: TGTGCCAGCAGCGTAGATCCGGGGGCAACGGGTTATGGCTACACCTTC. It yields the protein CASSVDPGATGYGYTF.

J is TRBJ2-2 and V is TRBV6-6; no definite D call. Trimming took 7 bases from V and 3 from J, leaving 18 bases between them. There are 16 residues in the CDR3. Germline V CDR1 and CDR2: MNHNY, SVGAGI (reference sequence). In nucleotides, the CDR3 is TGTGCCAGCACGAACCCTCACGACCAAGACACCGGGGAGCTGTTTTTT. Protein: CASTNPHDQDTGELFF.

The chain uses TRBV27 and TRBJ2-5; 10 bases agree with TRBD2. Unmatched junction bases numbered 11, after V lost 5 bases and J lost 5 bases. CDR3 size: 16 residues. Germline loops: CDR1 MNHEY, CDR2 SMNVEV (reference sequence). The CDR3 DNA is TGTGCCAGCAGTGATTACCTAGCGGGAGTTAAGGAGACCCAGTACTTC. Its translation is CASSDYLAGVKETQYF.

The chain carries TRBV2 and TRBJ2-2; D is unresolved. This CDR3 is 12 amino acids long. Trimming shortened V by 8 bases and J by 5 bases, and 9 bases separated the two germline ends. CDR1 and CDR2 from the germline V gene are SNHLY and FYNNEI. The CDR3 DNA reads as TGTGCCAGCTCTGTATTGACCGGGGAGCTGTTTTTT. Translating it yields CASSVLTGELFF.

The genes are TRBV6-5 and TRBJ2-1; TRBD2 is a possible D gene (5 bases). The CDR3 totals 13 residues. Germline V lookup: CDR1 MNHEY, CDR2 SVGAGI. V was trimmed by 6 bases and J by 8 bases, leaving 14 bases between them. The CDR3 DNA follows: TGTGCCAGCAGCCCAGACTACAACGATGAGCAGTTCTTC. It is translated as CASSPDYNDEQFF.

The rearrangement uses TRBV10-2 and TRBJ2-7; TRBD1 aligns across 7 bases. Germline values: CDR1 WSHSY, CDR2 SAAADI. The V segment lost 3 bases and the J segment 2 bases; nucleotides outside the gene matches: 7. The CDR3 loop spans 15 amino acids. CDR3 sequence: CASSEDVTGPYEQYF. CDR3 sequence (DNA): TGCGCCAGCAGTGAAGATGTGACAGGGCCCTACGAGCAGTACTTC.

V gene TRBV4-1 combines with J gene TRBJ2-3; D not resolved. The CDR3 extends over 15 amino acids. With 4 bases removed from V and 4 bases from J, the gap between germline ends came to 15 bases. Germline values: CDR1 MGHRA, CDR2 YSYEKL. CDR3 nucleotide sequence: TGCGCCAGCAGCCCGATTGCTAACGAGCCAGATACGCAGTATTTT. The encoded protein is CASSPIANEPDTQYF.

In the case of this clone: The junction and the germline gene differ at one end; a read error may be behind it. The V call is TRBV7-7, the J call TRBJ2-1; 7 bases line up with TRBD2. This CDR3 comprises 15 residues. Germline V gene sequence: CDR1 SSHAT, CDR2 FNYEAQ (reference sequence). The CDR3 nucleotides are TGTGCTAGCAGCTTTGATAGCGGGCCAAGCAATGAGCAGTTCTTC. It translates to CASSFDSGPSNEQFF.

V is TRBV2 and J is TRBJ2-7; 9 positions agree with TRBD1. There are 17 residues in the CDR3. The germline gives CDR1 SNHLY, CDR2 FYNNEI. Trimming removed 0 bases from V and 2 bases from J; junction bases left unmatched: 8. CDR3 sequence: CASSEAPPGQGPYEQYF. The CDR3 coding sequence is TGTGCCAGCAGTGAAGCGCCCCCGGGACAGGGCCCCTACGAGCAGTACTTC.

This clone has only a few counts. The gene calls are TRBV5-4 and TRBJ1-2; 7 bases are a match to TRBD1. Germline CDR1 and CDR2: SGHNT and YYREEE (reference sequence). With 4 bases clipped from V and 4 bases from J, the junction kept 4 bases outside the gene matches. This CDR3 region has 13 residues. The CDR3 DNA reads as TGTGCCAGCAGCGGGGACAGCTCCTATGGCTACACCTTC. As protein: CASSGDSSYGYTF.

The V and J genes are TRBV5-4 and TRBJ2-7; TRBD2 matches at 8 bases. The CDR3 has 14 residues. V lost 4 bases and J lost 4; bases outside the gene matches: 7. Per the germline V gene, CDR1 is SGHNT and CDR2 is YYREEE (reference sequence). The CDR3 sequence: CASSPGGAGYEQYF. The CDR3 nucleotides read TGTGCCAGCAGCCCCGGGGGGGCCGGGTACGAGCAGTACTTC.

The chain is built from TRBV29-1 and TRBJ2-3; the D gene is possibly TRBD1 (6 bases). The germline V and J ends were trimmed by 4 bases and 0 bases, with 14 bases remaining between them. The germline gives CDR1 SQVTM, CDR2 ANQGSEA. The CDR3 length is 15 residues. The CDR3 reads CSVGGDRLSTDTQYF. The CDR3 nucleotides are TGCAGCGTTGGGGGAGACAGGCTAAGCACAGATACGCAGTATTTT.

This chain links TRBV27 with TRBJ1-4; D gene ambiguous. The CDR3 has 13 amino acids. With 8 bases removed from V and 6 bases from J, the gap between germline ends came to 13 bases. CDR1 and CDR2 (germline): MNHEY, SMNVEV (reference sequence). CDR3 in DNA: TGTGCCAGCGGTCCCTTTGGTTATGAAAAACTGTTTTTT. Translating gives CASGPFGYEKLFF. Full variable domain (rest looked up from reference TRBV27 and TRBJ1-4): EAQVTQNPRYLITVTGKKLTVTCSQNMNHEYMSWYRQDPGLGLRQIYYSMNVEVTDKGDVPEGYKVSRKEKRNFPLILESPSPNQTSLYFCASGPFGYEKLFFGSGTQLSVL.

This clone appeared once. The chain employs TRBV19 and TRBJ2-1, with D perhaps assigned TRBD1 or TRBD2 (5 bases each). CDR1 and CDR2 from the germline V gene are LNHDA and SQIVND (reference sequence). The ends were cut back, 6 bases at V and 2 bases at J, with 8 bases in the middle. There are 13 residues in the CDR3. CDR3 sequence (DNA): TGTGCCAGTAGAAAGGGACCCTACAATGAGCAGTTCTTC. Residues: CASRKGPYNEQFF.

The gene calls are TRBV5-5 and TRBJ2-3; 8 nucleotides match TRBD2. CDR3 size: 17 residues. V shed 7 bases, J shed 0 bases, and the junction held 13 bases outside the gene matches. CDR1 and CDR2 (germline): SGHKS, YYEKEE (reference sequence). The CDR3 spells CASGASYSGASTDTQYF. DNA for the CDR3: TGTGCCAGCGGGGCTTCGTATAGCGGGGCTAGCACAGATACGCAGTATTTT.

As for this clone: An end of the junction differs from the germline gene, which may be a read error. Other DNA sequences of this sample code for an identical CDR3. The V call is TRBV7-7, the J call TRBJ2-1, with a possible D match to TRBD2 (6 bases). Germline values: CDR1 SSHAT, CDR2 FNYEAQ (reference sequence). This CDR3 has 13 residues. CDR3: CASSIGGTNEQFF. Here the CDR3 DNA reads TGTGCTAGCAGCATTGGGGGGACTAATGAGCAGTTCTTC.

The gene calls are TRBV9 and TRBJ2-7; unclear D gene. This CDR3 spans 14 amino acids. Germline loops: CDR1 SGDLS, CDR2 YYNGEE. V lost 4 bases and J 2 bases, leaving 13 bases between the germline ends. For the CDR3, the DNA is TGTGCCAGCAGCCCGGCGGTAACAGCCTACGAGCAGTACTTC. Amino acid sequence: CASSPAVTAYEQYF.

This rearrangement joins TRBV11-2 to TRBJ2-5, with D maybe TRBD1 (5 bases). V dropped 5 bases and J dropped 2 bases, with 12 bases sitting between them. This CDR3 spans 14 amino acids. From germline, CDR1 is SGHAT and CDR2 FQNNGV. CDR3 loop: CASSKGASQETQYF. The DNA of the CDR3 is TGTGCCAGCAGCAAAGGGGCCAGTCAAGAGACCCAGTACTTC.

The chain combines TRBV6-5 with TRBJ1-1; 7 bases fit TRBD1. The CDR3 sequence is 13 residues long. V gave up 5 bases and J gave up 4 bases; unmatched junction bases: 4. Per the germline V gene, CDR1 is MNHEY and CDR2 is SVGAGI. The CDR3 region has the DNA TGTGCCAGCAGTCCAGGGGGAAGCACTGAAGCTTTCTTT. It specifies CASSPGGSTEAFF.

The chain couples TRBV5-1 to TRBJ2-2; D is ambiguous. The germline gives CDR1 SGHRS, CDR2 YFSETQ. V was shortened by 0 bases and J by 6 bases, with 3 bases between the two germline ends. The CDR3 has 12 amino acids. In DNA form, the CDR3 reads TGCGCCAGCAGCTTGGGACCCGGGGAGCTGTTTTTT. It codes for CASSLGPGELFF.

The chain carries TRBV29-1 and TRBJ1-2; no clear D gene. The germline V gene encodes CDR1 SQVTM and CDR2 ANQGSEA. The CDR3 contains 15 residues. Trimming stripped 4 bases from V and 4 bases from J, with 19 bases between. CDR3: CSVGEGGHSFYGYTF. CDR3 nucleotides: TGCAGCGTTGGTGAGGGCGGCCACTCCTTCTATGGCTACACCTTC.

V usage is TRBV5-8 and J usage is TRBJ2-3, with a weak D call TRBD1 (5 bases). The V end was cut by 2 bases, the J end by 0 bases, with 10 bases between. The germline V gene encodes CDR1 SGHTS and CDR2 YDEGEE. The CDR3 has 15 amino acids. CDR3: CASSFFRQSTDTQYF. CDR3 nucleotides: TGTGCCAGCAGCTTCTTCAGACAGAGCACAGATACGCAGTATTTT.

The V and J genes are TRBV7-3 and TRBJ2-3, with TRBD1 as a possible D gene (6 bases). Germline CDR1 and CDR2: SGHTA and FQGTGA. This CDR3 is built from 15 residues. Deletions cut 5 bases from V and 0 bases from J, with 12 bases between. The CDR3 loop reads CASSPPGASTDTQYF. DNA for the CDR3: TGTGCCAGCAGCCCCCCAGGGGCGAGCACAGATACGCAGTATTTT.

This rearrangement joins TRBV21-1 to TRBJ1-1; the listed D gene, TRBD1, was not tested against the DNA. TRBV21-1 is given as a pseudogene. This CDR3 is 14 amino acids long. The DNA for the CDR3 is TGTGCCAGCAGGCTGGGGGACAGGGCGTCTGAAGCTTTCTTT. Its protein is CASRLGDRASEAFF.

The chain couples TRBV23-1 to TRBJ2-5; 7 positions agree with TRBD2. TRBV23-1 is sorted into the ORF group, with uncertain function. The CDR3 is made up of 13 amino acids. The trim removed 0 bases at V and 6 bases at J, leaving 1 base unmatched. The CDR3 region has the DNA TGCGCCAGCAGTCAATCGGGGGGGAAGACCCAGTACTTC. Translating gives CASSQSGGKTQYF.

The gene calls are TRBV5-1 and TRBJ2-5; 10 nucleotides agree with TRBD1. After removal of 6 bases from V and 5 bases from J, the junction contained 10 bases not matched to a gene. Germline loops: CDR1 SGHRS, CDR2 YFSETQ. The CDR3 totals 15 residues. This chain's CDR3 is CASTPWGQGRETQYF. Here the CDR3 DNA reads TGCGCCAGCACCCCGTGGGGACAGGGGAGGGAGACCCAGTACTTC.

This CDR3 reads CASSQGPDTQYF. The CDR3 nucleotides are TGTGCCAGCAGCCAAGGCCCAGATACGCAGTATTTT. The chain links TRBV14 to TRBJ2-3; the D is unclear. With 1 base removed from V and 4 bases from J, the gap between germline ends came to 3 bases. The germline gives CDR1 SGHDN, CDR2 FVKESK. This CDR3 is built from 12 residues.

V usage is TRBV27 and J usage is TRBJ2-7; D uncertain. The germline V gene has CDR1 MNHEY and CDR2 SMNVEV (reference sequence). With 2 bases removed from V and 3 bases from J, the gap between germline ends came to 8 bases. The CDR3 has 13 residues. The DNA for the CDR3 is TGTGCCAGCAGTTTAACGGCCGACTACGAGCAGTACTTC. Its protein is CASSLTADYEQYF.

The gene calls are TRBV6-5 and TRBJ2-3, with D perhaps matching TRBD2 (5 bases). V lost 7 bases to trimming and J lost 3 bases, with 14 bases between them. Germline values: CDR1 MNHEY, CDR2 SVGAGI. This CDR3 comprises 14 residues. The CDR3 coding sequence is TGTGCCAGCAATCGGGGTGGATGGACAGATACGCAGTATTTT. Protein product: CASNRGGWTDTQYF.

The rearrangement joins TRBV9 to TRBJ2-1, with D possibly being TRBD1 (6 bases). CDR3 length: 13 residues. The V gene lost 2 bases and the J gene lost 5 bases, with 8 bases spanning the gap. The germline V gene encodes CDR1 SGDLS and CDR2 YYNGEE. For the CDR3, the DNA is TGTGCCAGCAGCGTTAGACAGGACAATGAGCAGTTCTTC. Residues: CASSVRQDNEQFF.

V gene TRBV11-3 combines with J gene TRBJ2-1; TRBD2 aligns across 9 bases. V trimming: 1 base; J trimming: 9 bases; junction bases outside the gene matches: 4. The germline gives CDR1 SGHNT, CDR2 YENEEA. The CDR3 totals 14 residues. The CDR3 protein is CASSLGASGIEQFF. The CDR3 DNA reads as TGTGCCAGCAGCTTAGGCGCTAGCGGGATTGAGCAGTTCTTC.